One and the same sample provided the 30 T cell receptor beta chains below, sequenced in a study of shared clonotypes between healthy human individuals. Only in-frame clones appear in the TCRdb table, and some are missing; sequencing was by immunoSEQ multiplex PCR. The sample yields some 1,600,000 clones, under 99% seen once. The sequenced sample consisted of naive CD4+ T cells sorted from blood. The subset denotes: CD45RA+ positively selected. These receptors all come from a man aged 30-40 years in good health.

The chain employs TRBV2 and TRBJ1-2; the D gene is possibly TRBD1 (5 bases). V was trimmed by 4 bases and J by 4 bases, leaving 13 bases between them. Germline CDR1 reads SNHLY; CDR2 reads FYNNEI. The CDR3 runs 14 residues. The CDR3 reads CASSAWGEGYGYTF. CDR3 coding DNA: TGTGCCAGCAGTGCATGGGGGGAGGGCTATGGCTACACCTTC. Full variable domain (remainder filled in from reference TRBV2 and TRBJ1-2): EPEVTQTPSHQVTQMGQEVILRCVPISNHLYFYWYRQILGQKVEFLVSFYNNEISEKSEIFDDQFSVERPDGSNFTLKIRSTKLEDSAMYFCASSAWGEGYGYTFGSGTRLTVV.

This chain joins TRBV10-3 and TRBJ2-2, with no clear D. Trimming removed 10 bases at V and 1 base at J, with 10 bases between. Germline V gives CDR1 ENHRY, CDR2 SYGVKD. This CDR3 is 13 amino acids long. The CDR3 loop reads CATTAVNTGELFF. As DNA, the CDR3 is TGTGCCACCACTGCGGTGAACACCGGGGAGCTGTTTTTT.

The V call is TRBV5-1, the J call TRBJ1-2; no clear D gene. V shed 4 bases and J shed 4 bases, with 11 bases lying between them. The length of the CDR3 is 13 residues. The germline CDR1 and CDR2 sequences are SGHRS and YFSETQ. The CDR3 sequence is CASSAPGGYGYTF. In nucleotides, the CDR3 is TGCGCCAGCAGCGCGCCGGGAGGCTATGGCTACACCTTC.

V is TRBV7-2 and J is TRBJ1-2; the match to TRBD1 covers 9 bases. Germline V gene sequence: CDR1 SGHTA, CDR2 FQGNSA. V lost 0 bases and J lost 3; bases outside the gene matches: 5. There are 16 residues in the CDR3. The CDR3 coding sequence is TGTGCCAGCAGCTTAGCGGGACAGGGAGAACACTATGGCTACACCTTC. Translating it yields CASSLAGQGEHYGYTF.

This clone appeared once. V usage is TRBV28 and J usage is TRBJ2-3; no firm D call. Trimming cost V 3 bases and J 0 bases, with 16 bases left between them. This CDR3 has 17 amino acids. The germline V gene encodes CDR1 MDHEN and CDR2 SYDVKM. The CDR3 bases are TGTGCCAGCAGTTTGGCTAGACGTGCCGTTAGCACAGATACGCAGTATTTT. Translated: CASSLARRAVSTDTQYF.

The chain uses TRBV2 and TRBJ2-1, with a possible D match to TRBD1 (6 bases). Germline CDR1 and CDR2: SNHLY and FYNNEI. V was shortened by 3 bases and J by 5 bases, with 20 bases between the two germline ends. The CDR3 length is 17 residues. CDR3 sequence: CASSELTGRLLNNEQFF. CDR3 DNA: TGTGCCAGCAGTGAGCTGACAGGCCGATTGCTAAACAATGAGCAGTTCTTC. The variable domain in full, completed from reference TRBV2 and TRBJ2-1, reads EPEVTQTPSHQVTQMGQEVILRCVPISNHLYFYWYRQILGQKVEFLVSFYNNEISEKSEIFDDQFSVERPDGSNFTLKIRSTKLEDSAMYFCASSELTGRLLNNEQFFGPGTRLTVL.

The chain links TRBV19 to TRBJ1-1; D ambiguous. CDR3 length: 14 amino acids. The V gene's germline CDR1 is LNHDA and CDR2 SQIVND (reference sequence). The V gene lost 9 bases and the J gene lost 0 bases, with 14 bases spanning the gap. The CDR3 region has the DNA TGTGCCAGCTCCATATCGGACCTGAACACTGAAGCTTTCTTT. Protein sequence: CASSISDLNTEAFF.

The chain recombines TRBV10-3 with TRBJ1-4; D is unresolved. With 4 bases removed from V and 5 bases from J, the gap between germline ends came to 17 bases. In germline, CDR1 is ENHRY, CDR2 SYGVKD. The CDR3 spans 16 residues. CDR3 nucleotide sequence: TGTGCCATCAGTGGCTCGAAAAGCGTGGGGAATGAAAAACTGTTTTTT. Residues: CAISGSKSVGNEKLFF.

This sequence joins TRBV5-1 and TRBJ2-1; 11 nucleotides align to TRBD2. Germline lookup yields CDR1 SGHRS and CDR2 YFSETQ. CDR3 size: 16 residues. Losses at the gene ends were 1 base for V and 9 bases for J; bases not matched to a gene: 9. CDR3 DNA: TGCGCCAGCAGCTTGCAACAACTAGCGGGAGCTGTTGAGCAGTTCTTC. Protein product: CASSLQQLAGAVEQFF.

Written as DNA, the CDR3 is TGTGCCAGCAGTCTGGACGGGGGTTTCTACAATGAGCAGTTCTTC. As protein: CASSLDGGFYNEQFF. The V call is TRBV6-5, the J call TRBJ2-1, with a weak D call TRBD2 (6 bases). This CDR3 is 15 amino acids long. V was trimmed by 5 bases and J by 3 bases, leaving 14 bases between them. Per germline, CDR1 MNHEY and CDR2 SVGAGI.

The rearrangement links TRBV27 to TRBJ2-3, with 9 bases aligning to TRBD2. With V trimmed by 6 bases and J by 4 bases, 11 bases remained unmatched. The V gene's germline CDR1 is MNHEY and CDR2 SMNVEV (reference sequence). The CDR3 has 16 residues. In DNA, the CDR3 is TGTGCCAGCAGCCTCCTACTGGCGGGAGGGTCAGATACGCAGTATTTT. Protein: CASSLLLAGGSDTQYF.

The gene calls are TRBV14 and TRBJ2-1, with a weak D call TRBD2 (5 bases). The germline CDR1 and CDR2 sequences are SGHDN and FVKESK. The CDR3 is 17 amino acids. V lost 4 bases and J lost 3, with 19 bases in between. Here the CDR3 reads CASSPWTGSPDYNEQFF. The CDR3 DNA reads TGTGCCAGCAGCCCTTGGACTGGAAGCCCGGACTACAATGAGCAGTTCTTC.

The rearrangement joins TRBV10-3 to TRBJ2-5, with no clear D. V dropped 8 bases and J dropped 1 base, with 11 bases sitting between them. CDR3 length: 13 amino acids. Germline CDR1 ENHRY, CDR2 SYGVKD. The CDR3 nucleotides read TGTGCCATCGCTGGGTCGCTCCAAGAGACCCAGTACTTC. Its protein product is CAIAGSLQETQYF.

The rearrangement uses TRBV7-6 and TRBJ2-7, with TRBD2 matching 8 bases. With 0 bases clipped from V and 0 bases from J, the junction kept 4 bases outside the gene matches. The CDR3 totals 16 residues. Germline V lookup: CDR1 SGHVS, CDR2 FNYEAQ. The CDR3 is CASSLASSGGSYEQYF. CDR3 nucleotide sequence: TGTGCCAGCAGCTTAGCGAGCAGCGGGGGCTCCTACGAGCAGTACTTC.

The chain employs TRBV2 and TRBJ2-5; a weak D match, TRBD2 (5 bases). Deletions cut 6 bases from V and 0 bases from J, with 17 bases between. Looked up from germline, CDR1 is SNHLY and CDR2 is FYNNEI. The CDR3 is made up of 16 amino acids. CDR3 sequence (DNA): TGTGCCAGCAGCGGTCGGGGTGGTCCAAACCAAGAGACCCAGTACTTC. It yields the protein CASSGRGGPNQETQYF.

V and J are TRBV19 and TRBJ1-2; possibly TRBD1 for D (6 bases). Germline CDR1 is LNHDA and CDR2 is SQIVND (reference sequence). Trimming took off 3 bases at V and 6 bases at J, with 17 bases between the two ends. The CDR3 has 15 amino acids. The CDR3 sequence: CASSMGGNNRNGYTF. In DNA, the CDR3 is TGTGCCAGTAGTATGGGGGGCAACAACAGGAATGGCTACACCTTC.

The CDR3 nucleotides read TGTGCCAGCTCACCACCGAGGGGGGGTTGGGGCACTGAAGCTTTCTTT. Protein product: CASSPPRGGWGTEAFF. V usage is TRBV18 and J usage is TRBJ1-1; the D gene is possibly TRBD1 (6 bases). In germline, CDR1 is KGHSH, CDR2 LQKENI. The CDR3 is 16 amino acids. Between the trimmed V and J ends, which lost 0 bases and 4 bases, there was a span of 15 bases.

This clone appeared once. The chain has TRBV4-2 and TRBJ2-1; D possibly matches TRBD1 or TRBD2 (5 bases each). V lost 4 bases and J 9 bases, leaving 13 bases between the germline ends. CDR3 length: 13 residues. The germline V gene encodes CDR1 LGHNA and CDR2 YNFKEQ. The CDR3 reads CASSRRGDGEQFF. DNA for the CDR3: TGTGCCAGCAGCCGAAGAGGGGATGGTGAGCAGTTCTTC.

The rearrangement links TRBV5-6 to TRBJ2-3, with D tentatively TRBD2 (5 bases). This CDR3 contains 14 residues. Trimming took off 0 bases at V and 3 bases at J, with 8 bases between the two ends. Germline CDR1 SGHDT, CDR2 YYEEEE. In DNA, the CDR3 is TGTGCCAGCAGCTTGGCCGGGGTAACAGATACGCAGTATTTT. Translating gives CASSLAGVTDTQYF.

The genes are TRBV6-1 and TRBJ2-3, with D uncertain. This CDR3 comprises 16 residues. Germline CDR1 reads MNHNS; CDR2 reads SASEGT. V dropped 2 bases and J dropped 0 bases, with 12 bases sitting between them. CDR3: CASSEILGSSTDTQYF. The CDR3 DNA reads TGTGCCAGCAGTGAAATCCTAGGTTCTAGCACAGATACGCAGTATTTT.

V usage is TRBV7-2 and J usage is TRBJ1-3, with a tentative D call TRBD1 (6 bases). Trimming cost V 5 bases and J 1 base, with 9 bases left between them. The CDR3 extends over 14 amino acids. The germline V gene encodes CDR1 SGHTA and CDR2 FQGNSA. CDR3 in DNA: TGTGCCAGCAGCCCTCAGGGGTCTGGAAACACCATATATTTT. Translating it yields CASSPQGSGNTIYF.

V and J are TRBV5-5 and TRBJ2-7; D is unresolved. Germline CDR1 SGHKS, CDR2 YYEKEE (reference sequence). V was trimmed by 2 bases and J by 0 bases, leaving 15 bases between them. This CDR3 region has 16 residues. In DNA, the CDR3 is TGTGCCAGCAGCTTTAATAGCTGGGCTAACTCCTACGAGCAGTACTTC. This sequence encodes CASSFNSWANSYEQYF.

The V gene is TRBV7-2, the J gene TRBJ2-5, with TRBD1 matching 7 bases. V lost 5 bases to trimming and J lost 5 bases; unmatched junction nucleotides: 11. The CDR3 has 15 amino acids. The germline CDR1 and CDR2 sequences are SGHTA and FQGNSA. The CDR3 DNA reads TGTGCCAGCAGCGTACATCAGACAGGGAAGGAGACCCAGTACTTC. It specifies CASSVHQTGKETQYF.

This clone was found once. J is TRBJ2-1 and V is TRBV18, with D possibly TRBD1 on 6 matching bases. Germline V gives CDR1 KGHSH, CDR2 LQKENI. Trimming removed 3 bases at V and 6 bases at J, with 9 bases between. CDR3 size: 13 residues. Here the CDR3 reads CASSPTGFNEQFF. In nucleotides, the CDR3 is TGTGCCAGCTCACCTACAGGGTTCAATGAGCAGTTCTTC.

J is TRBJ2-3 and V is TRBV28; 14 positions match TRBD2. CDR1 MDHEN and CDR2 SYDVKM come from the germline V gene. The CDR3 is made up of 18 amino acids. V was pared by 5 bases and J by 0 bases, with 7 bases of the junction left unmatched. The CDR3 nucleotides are TGTGCCAGCAGTCGCGGACTAGCGGGAGGATTAAGCACAGATACGCAGTATTTT. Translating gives CASSRGLAGGLSTDTQYF. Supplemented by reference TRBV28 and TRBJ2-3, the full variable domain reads DVKVTQSSRYLVKRTGEKVFLECVQDMDHENMFWYRQDPGLGLRLIYFSYDVKMKEKGDIPEGYSVSREKKERFSLILESASTNQTSMYLCASSRGLAGGLSTDTQYFGPGTRLTVL.

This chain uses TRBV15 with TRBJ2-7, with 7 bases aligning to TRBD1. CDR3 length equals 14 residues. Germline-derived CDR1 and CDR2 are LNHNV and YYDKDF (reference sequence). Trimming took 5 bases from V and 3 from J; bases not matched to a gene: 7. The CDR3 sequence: CATSLQQGVYEQYF. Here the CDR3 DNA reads TGTGCCACCAGCCTCCAGCAGGGGGTCTACGAGCAGTACTTC.

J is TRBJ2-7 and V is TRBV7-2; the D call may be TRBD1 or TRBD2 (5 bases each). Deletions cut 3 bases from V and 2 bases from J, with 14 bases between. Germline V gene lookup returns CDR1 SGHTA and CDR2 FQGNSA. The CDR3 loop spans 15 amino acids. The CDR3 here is CASSFIRGRTYEQYF. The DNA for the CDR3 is TGTGCCAGCAGCTTTATTCGGGGACGAACCTACGAGCAGTACTTC.

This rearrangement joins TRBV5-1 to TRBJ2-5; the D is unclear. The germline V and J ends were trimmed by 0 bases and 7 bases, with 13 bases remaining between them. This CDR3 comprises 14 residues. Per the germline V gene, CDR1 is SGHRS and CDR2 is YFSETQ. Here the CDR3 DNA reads TGCGCCAGCAGCTTGGAGGGCAAGTTAAGGACCCAGTACTTC. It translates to CASSLEGKLRTQYF.

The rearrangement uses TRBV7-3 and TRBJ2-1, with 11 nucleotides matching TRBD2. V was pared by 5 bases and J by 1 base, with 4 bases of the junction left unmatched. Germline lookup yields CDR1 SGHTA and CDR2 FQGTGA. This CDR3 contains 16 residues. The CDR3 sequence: CASSPRTSGSYNEQFF. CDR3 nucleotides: TGTGCCAGCAGCCCACGGACTAGCGGGTCCTACAATGAGCAGTTCTTC. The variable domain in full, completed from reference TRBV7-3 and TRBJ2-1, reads GAGVSQTPSNKVTEKGKYVELRCDPISGHTALYWYRQSLGQGPEFLIYFQGTGAADDSGLPNDRFFAVRPEGSVSTLKIQRTERGDSAVYLCASSPRTSGSYNEQFFGPGTRLTVL.

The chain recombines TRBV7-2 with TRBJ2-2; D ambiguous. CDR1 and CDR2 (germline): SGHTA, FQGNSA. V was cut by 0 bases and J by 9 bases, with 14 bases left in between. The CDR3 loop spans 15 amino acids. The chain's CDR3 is CASSLAGEPPRELFF. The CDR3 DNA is TGTGCCAGCAGCTTAGCAGGCGAGCCGCCCCGGGAGCTGTTTTTT.